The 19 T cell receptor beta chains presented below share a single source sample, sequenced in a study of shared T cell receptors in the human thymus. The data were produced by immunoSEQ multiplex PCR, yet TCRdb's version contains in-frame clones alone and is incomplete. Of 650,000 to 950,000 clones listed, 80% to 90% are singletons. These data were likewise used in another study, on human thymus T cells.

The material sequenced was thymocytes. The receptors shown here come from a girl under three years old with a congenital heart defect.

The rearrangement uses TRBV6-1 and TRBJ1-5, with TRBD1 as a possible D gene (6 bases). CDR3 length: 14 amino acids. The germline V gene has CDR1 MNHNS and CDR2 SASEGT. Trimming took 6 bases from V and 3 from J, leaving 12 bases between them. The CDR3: CASREDSYNQPQHF. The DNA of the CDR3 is TGTGCCAGCAGAGAGGACAGTTACAATCAGCCCCAGCATTTT.

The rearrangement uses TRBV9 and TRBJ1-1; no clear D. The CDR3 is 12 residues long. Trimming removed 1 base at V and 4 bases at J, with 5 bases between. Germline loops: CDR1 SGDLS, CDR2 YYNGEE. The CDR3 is CASSVPSTEAFF. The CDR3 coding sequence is TGTGCCAGCAGCGTACCCAGCACTGAAGCTTTCTTT.

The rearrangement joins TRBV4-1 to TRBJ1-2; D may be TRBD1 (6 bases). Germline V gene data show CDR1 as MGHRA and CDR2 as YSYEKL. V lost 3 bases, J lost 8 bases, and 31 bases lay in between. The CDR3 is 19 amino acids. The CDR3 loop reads CASSHRHGAGASSRLGYTF. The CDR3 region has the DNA TGCGCCAGCAGCCACAGACATGGCGCAGGGGCTTCCAGTCGGCTCGGCTACACCTTC.

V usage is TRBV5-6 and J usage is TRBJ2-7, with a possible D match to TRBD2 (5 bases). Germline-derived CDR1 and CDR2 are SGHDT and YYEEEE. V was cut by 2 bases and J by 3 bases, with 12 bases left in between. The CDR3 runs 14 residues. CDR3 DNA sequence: TGTGCCAGCAGCTTTGGACTCCTCTACTACGAGCAGTACTTC. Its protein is CASSFGLLYYEQYF.

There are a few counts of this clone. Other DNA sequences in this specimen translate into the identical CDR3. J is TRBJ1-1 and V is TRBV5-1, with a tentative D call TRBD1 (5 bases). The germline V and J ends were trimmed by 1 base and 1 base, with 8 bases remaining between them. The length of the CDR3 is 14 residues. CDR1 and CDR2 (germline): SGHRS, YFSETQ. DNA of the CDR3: TGCGCCAGCAGCTTGAGGGGAAGGAACACTGAAGCTTTCTTT. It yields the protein CASSLRGRNTEAFF.

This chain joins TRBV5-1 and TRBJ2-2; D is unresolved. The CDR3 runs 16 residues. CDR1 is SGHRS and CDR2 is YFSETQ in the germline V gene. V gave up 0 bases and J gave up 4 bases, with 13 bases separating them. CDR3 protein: CASSLGYGNATGELFF. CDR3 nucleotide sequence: TGCGCCAGCAGCTTGGGATATGGCAACGCCACCGGGGAGCTGTTTTTT.

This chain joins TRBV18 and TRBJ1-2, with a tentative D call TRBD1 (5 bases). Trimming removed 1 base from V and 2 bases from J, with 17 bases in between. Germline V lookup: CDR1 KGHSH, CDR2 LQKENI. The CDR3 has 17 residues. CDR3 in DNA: TGTGCCAGCTCACCACTTTATCGACAGCCCCCGAACTATGGCTACACCTTC. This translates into CASSPLYRQPPNYGYTF.

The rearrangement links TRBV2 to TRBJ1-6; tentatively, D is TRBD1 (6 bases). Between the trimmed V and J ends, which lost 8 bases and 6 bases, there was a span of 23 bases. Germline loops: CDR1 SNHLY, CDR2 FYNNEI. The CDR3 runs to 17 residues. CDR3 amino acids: CASLALQGLSGNSPLHF. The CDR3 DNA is TGTGCCAGCTTGGCCCTACAGGGTTTATCCGGTAATTCACCCCTCCACTTT.

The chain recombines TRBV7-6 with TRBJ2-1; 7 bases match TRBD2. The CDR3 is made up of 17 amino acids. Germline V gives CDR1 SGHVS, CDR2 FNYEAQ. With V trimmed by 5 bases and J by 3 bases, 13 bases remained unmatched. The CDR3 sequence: CASSPADDGGSYNEQFF. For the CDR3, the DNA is TGTGCCAGCAGCCCAGCGGATGACGGGGGGAGCTACAATGAGCAGTTCTTC.

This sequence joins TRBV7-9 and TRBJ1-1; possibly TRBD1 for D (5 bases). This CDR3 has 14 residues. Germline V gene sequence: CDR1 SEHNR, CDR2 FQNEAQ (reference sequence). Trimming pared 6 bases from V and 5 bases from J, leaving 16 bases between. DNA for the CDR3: TGTGCCAGCAGAACAAATAGGGCAGGGACTGAAGCTTTCTTT. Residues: CASRTNRAGTEAFF.

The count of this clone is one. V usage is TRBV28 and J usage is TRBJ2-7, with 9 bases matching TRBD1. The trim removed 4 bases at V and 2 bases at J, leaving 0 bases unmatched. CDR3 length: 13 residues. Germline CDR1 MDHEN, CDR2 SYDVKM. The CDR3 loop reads CASSWDRAYEQYF. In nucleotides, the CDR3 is TGTGCCAGCAGTTGGGACAGGGCCTACGAGCAGTACTTC.

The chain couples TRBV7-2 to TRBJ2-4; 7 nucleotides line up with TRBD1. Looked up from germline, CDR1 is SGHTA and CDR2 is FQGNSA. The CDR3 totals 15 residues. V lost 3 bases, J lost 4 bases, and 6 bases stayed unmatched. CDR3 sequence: CASSLDGTVKNIQYF. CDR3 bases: TGTGCCAGCAGCTTGGACGGGACAGTAAAAAACATTCAGTACTTC. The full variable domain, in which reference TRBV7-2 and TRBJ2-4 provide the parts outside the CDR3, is GAGVSQSPSNKVTEKGKDVELRCDPISGHTALYWYRQSLGQGLEFLIYFQGNSAPDKSGLPSDRFSAERTGGSVSTLTIQRTQQEDSAVYLCASSLDGTVKNIQYFGAGTRLSVL.

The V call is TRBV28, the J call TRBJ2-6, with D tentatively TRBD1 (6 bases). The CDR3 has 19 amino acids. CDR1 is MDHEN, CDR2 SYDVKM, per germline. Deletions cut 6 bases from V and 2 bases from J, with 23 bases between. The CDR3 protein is CASSPHLDRAGAGANVLTF. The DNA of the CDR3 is TGTGCCAGCAGCCCTCACCTGGACAGAGCAGGGGCTGGGGCCAACGTCCTGACTTTC.

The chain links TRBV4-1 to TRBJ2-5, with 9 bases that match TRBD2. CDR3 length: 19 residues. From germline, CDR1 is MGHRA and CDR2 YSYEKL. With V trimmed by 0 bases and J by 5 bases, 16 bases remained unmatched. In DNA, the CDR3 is TGCGCCAGCAGCCAAGAAAGGGCGGGGGGGCAAGATAATCCGGAGACCCAGTACTTC. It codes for CASSQERAGGQDNPETQYF.

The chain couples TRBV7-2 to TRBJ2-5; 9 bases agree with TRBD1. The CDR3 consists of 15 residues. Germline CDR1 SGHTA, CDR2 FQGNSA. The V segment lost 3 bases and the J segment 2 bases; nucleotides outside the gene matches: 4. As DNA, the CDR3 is TGTGCCAGCAGCTTCCGACAGGGGGGACAAGAGACCCAGTACTTC. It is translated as CASSFRQGGQETQYF.

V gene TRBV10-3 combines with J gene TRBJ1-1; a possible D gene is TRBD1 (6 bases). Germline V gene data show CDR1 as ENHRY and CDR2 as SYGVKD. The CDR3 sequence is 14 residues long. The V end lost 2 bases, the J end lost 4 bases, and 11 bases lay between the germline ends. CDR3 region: CAISEGPRGTEAFF. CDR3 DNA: TGTGCCATCAGTGAGGGCCCCAGGGGCACTGAAGCTTTCTTT.

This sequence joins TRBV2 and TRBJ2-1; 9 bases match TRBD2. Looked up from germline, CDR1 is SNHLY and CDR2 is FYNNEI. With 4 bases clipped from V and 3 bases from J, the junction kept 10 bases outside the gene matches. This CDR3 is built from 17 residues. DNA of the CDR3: TGTGCCAGCAGTGGGCCCCTCCTAGCGGGGCTCTACAATGAGCAGTTCTTC. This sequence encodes CASSGPLLAGLYNEQFF.

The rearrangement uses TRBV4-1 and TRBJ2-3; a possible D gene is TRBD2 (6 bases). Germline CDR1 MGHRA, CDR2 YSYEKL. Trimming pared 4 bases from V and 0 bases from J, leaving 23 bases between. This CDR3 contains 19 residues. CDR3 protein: CASSPTTVPGEWSTDTQYF. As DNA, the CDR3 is TGCGCCAGCAGCCCCACCACAGTACCGGGGGAATGGAGCACAGATACGCAGTATTTT.

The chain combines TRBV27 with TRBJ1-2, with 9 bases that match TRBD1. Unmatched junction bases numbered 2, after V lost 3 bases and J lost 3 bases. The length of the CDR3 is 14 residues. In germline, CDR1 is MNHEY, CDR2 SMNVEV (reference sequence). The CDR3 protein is CASSFTGGHYGYTF. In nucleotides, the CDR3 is TGTGCCAGCAGTTTTACAGGGGGCCACTATGGCTACACCTTC.